This is a list of T cell receptor beta chains from one sample in a study of control samples from healthy donors and cancer patients. The method was immunoSEQ multiplex PCR; TCRdb's version includes in-frame clones alone and lacks a portion of them. The table shows about 76,000 clones, with roughly 89% occurring only once. Sequencing used PBMCs. These receptors all come from a woman between 50 and 59 years old with colorectal cancer. Each CDR3 is given with its conserved first and last residue. A D gene is named only where the DNA matches it firmly. Only some rows state a clone size, as once, few, many or a class for expanded clones.

clone size,J gene,V gene,D gene,CDR3 protein
NA,TRBJ2-1,TRBV3-1/TRBV3-2,TRBD2,CASSQSLAGAGQFF
NA,TRBJ1-3,TRBV13,NA,CASSLGDRGNTIYF
NA,TRBJ1-5,TRBV19,NA,CASSVEGMGAGNQPQHF
NA,TRBJ1-1,TRBV2,NA,CASSPGKNTEAFF
NA,TRBJ2-1,TRBV27,NA,CASSLAWGSSYNEQFF
NA,TRBJ2-2,TRBV4-1,NA,CASSQDLAGELFF
NA,TRBJ1-3,TRBV6-6,NA,CASSQSSGNTIYF
NA,TRBJ1-2,TRBV27,TRBD1,CASSPGQGALNYGYTF
NA,TRBJ2-3,TRBV27,NA,CASSRNRARDTQYF
once,TRBJ1-2,TRBV19,TRBD1,CASSTSGTAYGYTF
NA,TRBJ1-5,TRBV28,NA,CASSFQNNQPQHF
NA,TRBJ2-2,TRBV2,NA,CASSDTNTGELFF
NA,TRBJ1-2,TRBV19,NA,CASSIGQQGYTF
NA,TRBJ1-1,TRBV9,TRBD1,CASSVGDRRMNTEAFF
once,TRBJ1-5,TRBV19,NA,CASSPRGLSNQPQHF
NA,TRBJ2-1,TRBV24-1,TRBD2,CATSDPGLAAGHEQFF
NA,TRBJ1-1,TRBV18,NA,CASSPIGEETEAFF
NA,TRBJ1-2,TRBV4-3,NA,CASSHSAGKGGYTF
NA,TRBJ1-5,TRBV3-1/TRBV3-2,NA,CASSPAANQPQHF
NA,TRBJ2-5,TRBV2,TRBD1,CASDRGGWETQYF
NA,TRBJ2-2,TRBV4-1,TRBD2,CASSRPSGGTGELFF
NA,TRBJ2-2,TRBV6-1,TRBD1,CASSEGQGAGELFF
NA,TRBJ1-6,TRBV6-4,TRBD1,CASSDGTGGNSPLHF
NA,TRBJ2-3,TRBV10-1,NA,CASSEADASTDTQYF
NA,TRBJ1-4,TRBV28,NA,CASTIGFGATNEKLFF
NA,TRBJ1-5,TRBV19,NA,CASSRQRQPQHF
NA,TRBJ2-3,TRBV10-3,NA,CAIKGGWAGATDTQYF
NA,TRBJ2-1,TRBV6-2/TRBV6-3,NA,CASSYPQGEQFF